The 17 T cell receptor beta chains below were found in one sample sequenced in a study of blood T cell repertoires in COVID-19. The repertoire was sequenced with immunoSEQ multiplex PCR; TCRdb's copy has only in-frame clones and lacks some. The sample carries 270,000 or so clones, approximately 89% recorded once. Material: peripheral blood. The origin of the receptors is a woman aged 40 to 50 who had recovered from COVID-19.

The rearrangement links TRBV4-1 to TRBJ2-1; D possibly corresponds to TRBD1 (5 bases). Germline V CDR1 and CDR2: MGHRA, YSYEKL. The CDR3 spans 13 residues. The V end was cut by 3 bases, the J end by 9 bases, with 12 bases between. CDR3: CASSQTMGLEQFF. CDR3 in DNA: TGCGCCAGCAGCCAGACAATGGGGCTTGAGCAGTTCTTC.

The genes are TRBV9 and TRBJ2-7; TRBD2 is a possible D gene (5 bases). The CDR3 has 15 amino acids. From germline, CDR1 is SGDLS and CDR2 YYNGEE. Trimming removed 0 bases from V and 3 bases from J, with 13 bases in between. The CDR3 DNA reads TGTGCCAGCAGCGTAGGGTACTCCCGGGGCTACGAGCAGTACTTC. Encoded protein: CASSVGYSRGYEQYF.

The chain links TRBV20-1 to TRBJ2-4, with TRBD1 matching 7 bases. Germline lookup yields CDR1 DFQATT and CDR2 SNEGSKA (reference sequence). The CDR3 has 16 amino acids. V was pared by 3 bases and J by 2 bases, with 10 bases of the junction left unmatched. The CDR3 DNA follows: TGCAGTGCTAGTAGGGTGGCAGGGGGAACCAAAAACATTCAGTACTTC. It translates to CSASRVAGGTKNIQYF.

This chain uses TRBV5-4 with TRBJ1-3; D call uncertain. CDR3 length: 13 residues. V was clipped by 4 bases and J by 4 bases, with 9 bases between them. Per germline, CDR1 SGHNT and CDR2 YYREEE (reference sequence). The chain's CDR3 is CASSLTVGNTIYF. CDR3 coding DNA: TGTGCCAGCAGCCTGACTGTAGGAAACACCATATATTTT.

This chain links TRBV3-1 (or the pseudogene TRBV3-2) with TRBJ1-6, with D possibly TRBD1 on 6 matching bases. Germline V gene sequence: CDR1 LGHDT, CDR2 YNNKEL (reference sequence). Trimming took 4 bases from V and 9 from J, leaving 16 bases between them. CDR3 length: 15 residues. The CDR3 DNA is TGTGCCAGCAGCCGCACAGACACAGGGAGTTCACCCCTCCACTTT. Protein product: CASSRTDTGSSPLHF.

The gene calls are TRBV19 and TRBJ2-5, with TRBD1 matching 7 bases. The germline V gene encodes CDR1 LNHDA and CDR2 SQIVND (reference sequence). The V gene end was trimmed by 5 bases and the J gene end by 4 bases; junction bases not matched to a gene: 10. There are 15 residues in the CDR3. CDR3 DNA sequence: TGTGCCAGTAGTGGGCAAACAGGGGTGAGAGAGACCCAGTACTTC. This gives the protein CASSGQTGVRETQYF.

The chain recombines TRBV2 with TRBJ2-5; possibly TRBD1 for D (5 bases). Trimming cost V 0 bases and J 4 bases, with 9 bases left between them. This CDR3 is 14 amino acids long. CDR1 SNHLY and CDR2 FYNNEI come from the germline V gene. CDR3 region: CASSEAGALETQYF. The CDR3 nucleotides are TGTGCCAGCAGTGAAGCAGGGGCGTTAGAGACCCAGTACTTC. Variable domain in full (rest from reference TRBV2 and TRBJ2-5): EPEVTQTPSHQVTQMGQEVILRCVPISNHLYFYWYRQILGQKVEFLVSFYNNEISEKSEIFDDQFSVERPDGSNFTLKIRSTKLEDSAMYFCASSEAGALETQYFGPGTRLLVL.

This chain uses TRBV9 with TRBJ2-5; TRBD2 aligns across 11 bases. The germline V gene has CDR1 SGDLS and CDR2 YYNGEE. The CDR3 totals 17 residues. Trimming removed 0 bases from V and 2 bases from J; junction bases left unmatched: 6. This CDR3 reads CASSVDLAGGIQETQYF. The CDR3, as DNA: TGTGCCAGCAGCGTAGACCTAGCGGGGGGCATACAAGAGACCCAGTACTTC.

The CDR3 DNA reads as TGTGCCAGCAGCCAGGGGGCTAATGAGCAGTTCTTC. Translation gives CASSQGANEQFF. This chain uses TRBV7-2 with TRBJ2-1; 8 nucleotides match TRBD1. V shed 5 bases and J 7 bases; nucleotides not matched to a gene: 1. The germline CDR1 and CDR2 sequences are SGHTA and FQGNSA. The CDR3 sequence is 12 residues long. Full variable domain (missing parts from reference TRBV7-2 and TRBJ2-1): GAGVSQSPSNKVTEKGKDVELRCDPISGHTALYWYRQSLGQGLEFLIYFQGNSAPDKSGLPSDRFSAERTGGSVSTLTIQRTQQEDSAVYLCASSQGANEQFFGPGTRLTVL.

Here the CDR3 DNA reads TGTGCCAGCAGCTTTGAGAGGACTGAAGCTTTCTTT. Translation: CASSFERTEAFF. The gene calls are TRBV11-2 and TRBJ1-1, with D unresolved. CDR1 and CDR2 from the germline V gene are SGHAT and FQNNGV. V was pared by 3 bases and J by 5 bases, with 7 bases between. There are 12 residues in the CDR3.

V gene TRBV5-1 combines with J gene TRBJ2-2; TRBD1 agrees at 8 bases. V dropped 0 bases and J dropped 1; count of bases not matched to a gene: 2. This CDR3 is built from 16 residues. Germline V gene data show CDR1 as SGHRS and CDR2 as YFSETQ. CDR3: CASSLGQGMNTGELFF. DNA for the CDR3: TGCGCCAGCAGCTTGGGACAGGGGATGAACACCGGGGAGCTGTTTTTT.

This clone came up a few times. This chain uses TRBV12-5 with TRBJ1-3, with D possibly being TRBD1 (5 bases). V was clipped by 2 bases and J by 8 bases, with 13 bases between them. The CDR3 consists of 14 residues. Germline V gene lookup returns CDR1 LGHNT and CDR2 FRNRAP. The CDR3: CASGLMSGWDTIYF. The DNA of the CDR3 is TGTGCTAGTGGTTTGATGTCAGGGTGGGACACCATATATTTT.

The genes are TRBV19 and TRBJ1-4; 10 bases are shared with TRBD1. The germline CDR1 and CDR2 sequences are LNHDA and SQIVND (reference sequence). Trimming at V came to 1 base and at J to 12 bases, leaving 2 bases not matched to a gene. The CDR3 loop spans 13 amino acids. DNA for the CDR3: TGTGCCAGTAGTATAGGGGACAGGGGACAACTGTTTTTT. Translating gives CASSIGDRGQLFF.

The CDR3 is CASSVQGDTQYF. CDR3 in DNA: TGTGCCAGCAGCGTACAGGGCGATACGCAGTATTTT. The V gene is TRBV7-9, the J gene TRBJ2-3, with D perhaps TRBD1 (6 bases). The CDR3 covers 12 residues. V was trimmed by 5 bases and J by 6 bases, leaving 9 bases between them. CDR1 is SEHNR and CDR2 is FQNEAQ in the germline V gene (reference sequence).

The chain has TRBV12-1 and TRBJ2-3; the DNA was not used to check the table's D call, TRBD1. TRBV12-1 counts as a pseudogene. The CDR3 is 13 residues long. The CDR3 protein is CASSFYQTDTQYF. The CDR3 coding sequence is TGTGCCAGCAGCTTTTACCAGACAGATACGCAGTATTTT.

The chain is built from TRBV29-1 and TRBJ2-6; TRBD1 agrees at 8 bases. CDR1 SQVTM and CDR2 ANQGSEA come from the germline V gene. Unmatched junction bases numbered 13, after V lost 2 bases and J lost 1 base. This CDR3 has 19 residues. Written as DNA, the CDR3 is TGCAGCGTTGAAACGATCCGGGACAGGTTATCATCTGGGGCCAACGTCCTGACTTTC. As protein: CSVETIRDRLSSGANVLTF.

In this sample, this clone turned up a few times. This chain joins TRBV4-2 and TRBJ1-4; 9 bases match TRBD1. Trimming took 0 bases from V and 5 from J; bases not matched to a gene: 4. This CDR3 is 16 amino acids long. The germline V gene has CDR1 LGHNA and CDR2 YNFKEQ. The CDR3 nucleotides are TGTGCCAGCAGCCAAGAGGCCGGGACAGGGAATGAAAAACTGTTTTTT. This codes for CASSQEAGTGNEKLFF.